A selection of T cell receptor beta chains follows, all from one sample in a study of Ad26.COV2.S vaccination and SARS-CoV-2 variants. Profiling relied on immunoSEQ multiplex PCR, and the TCRdb table lists in-frame clones only, not all of them. The sample holds just over 350,000 clones, about 88% seen once. The sample consisted of peripheral blood, taken in a trial of Ad26.COV2.S vaccine versus placebo. All receptors come from a person between 18 and 59 years old who received the Ad26.COV2.S COVID-19 vaccine or a placebo. Each CDR3 is given with its conserved first and last residue. Fields, in order: J gene, V gene, clone size, D gene, CDR3 DNA, CDR3 protein. The D gene is left open where the match is weak. Size is omitted from some rows. Given values are once, few, many or a class for expanded clones.

TRBJ2-3 TRBV29-1 - - TGCAGCGTCGGACCGATCTTAACTAGCACAGATACGCAGTATTTT CSVGPILTSTDTQYF
TRBJ2-3 TRBV5-4 - - TGTGCCAGCACCGACCCGAGTCACGGACTCACAGATACGCAGTATTTT CASTDPSHGLTDTQYF
TRBJ2-7 TRBV2 - TRBD1 TGTGCCAGCAGTGGGGGGATTTCCCGGGACAGAACCTACGAGCAGTACTTC CASSGGISRDRTYEQYF
TRBJ2-3 TRBV5-6 - TRBD2 TGTGCCAGCAGCTTGCGAAGAACCGGGACTAGTTTTGTAGATACGCAGTATTTT CASSLRRTGTSFVDTQYF
TRBJ2-7 TRBV21-1 - - TGTGCCAGCAGCAAAGTCTTGGTGGATTTCTACGAGCAGTACTTC CASSKVLVDFYEQYF
TRBJ1-2 TRBV29-1 - - TGCAGCGTTGGGGAAAACTATGGCTACACCTTC CSVGENYGYTF
TRBJ2-1 TRBV27 once - TGTGCCAGCAGTTTAGTAACAGGGATTACCTACAATGAGCAGTTCTTC CASSLVTGITYNEQFF
TRBJ1-1 TRBV6-1 - - TGTGCCAGCAGTGAAGATCCGGGGGTGTCAACTGAAGCTTTCTTT CASSEDPGVSTEAFF
TRBJ2-7 TRBV11-2 - TRBD2 TGTGCCAGCAGCGCGGCGGGGGCCTACGAGCAGTACTTC CASSAAGAYEQYF
TRBJ1-1 TRBV10-3 - - TGTGCCATCAGTGAGCCGGACCTGAACACTGAAGCTTTCTTT CAISEPDLNTEAFF
TRBJ2-7 TRBV18 - - TGTGCCAGCTCACCATCAGCAGTCTCCTACGAGCAGTACTTC CASSPSAVSYEQYF
TRBJ2-1 TRBV10-1 - - TGCGCCAGCAGTGCACGACAGAATGAGCAGTTCTTC CASSARQNEQFF
TRBJ1-1 TRBV29-1 - - TGCAGCGTTAGGCAGGGACTGGGGACGGGTGAAGCTTTCTTT CSVRQGLGTGEAFF
TRBJ2-7 TRBV4-1 - TRBD1 TGCGCCAGCAGCCAACCACCGGGACAGAAGTCCTACGAGCAGTACTTC CASSQPPGQKSYEQYF
TRBJ2-2 TRBV6-5 - - TGTGCCAGCAGTTATCCGGGAACCGGGGAGCTGTTTTTT CASSYPGTGELFF
TRBJ2-1 TRBV20-1 - - TGCAGTGCTAGTCCTCAGTGGGAAGCGGTCAATGAGCAGTTCTTC CSASPQWEAVNEQFF
TRBJ2-3 TRBV5-5 - - TGTGCCACCCCCGGGGGAGCAGATACGCAGTATTTT CATPGGADTQYF
TRBJ2-2 TRBV14 once - TGTGCCAGCAGCCAAGATCTGCGGGTGACTGGGGAGCTGTTTTTT CASSQDLRVTGELFF
TRBJ2-7 TRBV30 - - TGTGCCTGGAGAACTTGGGGCTACGAGCAGTACTTC CAWRTWGYEQYF
TRBJ2-7 TRBV6-1 - - TGTGCCAGCAGTGAAGGTCCGGGGGCCAGCTACGAGCAGTACTTC CASSEGPGASYEQYF
TRBJ1-2 TRBV6-1 - - TGTGCCAGCAGTGAAAGTGTGGTAGGAGGCTACACCTTC CASSESVVGGYTF
TRBJ2-2 TRBV10-1 - TRBD2 TGCGCCAGCAGTGAGTTATCCCTCCAAGGTAGCGGGGTGAACACCGGGGAGCTGTTTTTT CASSELSLQGSGVNTGELFF
TRBJ2-1 TRBV5-4 - - TGTGCCAGCAGCCCTGTAAACAATGAGCAGTTCTTC CASSPVNNEQFF
TRBJ1-2 TRBV19 - TRBD1 TGTGCCAGTAGTATATTCGGGACGGACAGGGGAGGCTACACCTTC CASSIFGTDRGGYTF
TRBJ2-7 TRBV9 - - TGTGCCAGCAGCGTTGGTGGGGGGGGCCCCGTCTACGAGCAGTACTTC CASSVGGGGPVYEQYF
TRBJ1-3 TRBV5-8 - - TGTGCCAGCAGGGACAGAATCACCGTCTCTGGAAACACCATATATTTT CASRDRITVSGNTIYF
TRBJ1-1 TRBV5-5 - TRBD1 TGTGCCAGCAGCAGGGGGCACATGAACACTGAAGCTTTCTTT CASSRGHMNTEAFF
TRBJ2-2 TRBV12-5 - - TGTGCTAGTGGTCCCCGGGAAAACACCGGGGAGCTGTTTTTT CASGPRENTGELFF
TRBJ2-7 TRBV29-1 - - TGCAGCGTTGTCAAGGGATCCTACGAGCAGTACTTC CSVVKGSYEQYF
TRBJ2-5 TRBV7-2 - - TGTGCCACCTCCAGGGACGCGGGGACCCAGTACTTC CATSRDAGTQYF
TRBJ2-5 TRBV9 - TRBD2 TGTGCCAGCAACCCGGGGGGGGAGTCGACCCAGTACTTC CASNPGGESTQYF
TRBJ2-3 TRBV24-1 once TRBD2 TGTGCCACCAGTGATTCGGGGGGGCGCCCTACAACTAGCACAGATACGCAGTATTTT CATSDSGGRPTTSTDTQYF
TRBJ1-1 TRBV6-5 - TRBD1 TGTGCCAGCAGTTCGCCGGGACAGGCCACTGAAGCTTTCTTT CASSSPGQATEAFF
TRBJ1-1 TRBV28 few - TGTGCCAGCAGTCTTCTCTGGGGGGGTGAAGCTTTCTTT CASSLLWGGEAFF
TRBJ2-2 TRBV12-5 - - TGTGCTAGTGGTTTGGTACATGGAGGGGTGGGGGAGCTGTTTTTT CASGLVHGGVGELFF
TRBJ2-7 TRBV30 - - TGTGCCTGGAGTGGGGGGCTTATCTACGAGCAGTACTTC CAWSGGLIYEQYF
TRBJ2-5 TRBV28 once - TGTGCCAGCAGTCCAGAGACAAGAGGGAAAGAGACCCAGTACTTC CASSPETRGKETQYF
TRBJ2-7 TRBV7-7 - TRBD2 TGTGCCAGCAGCTTAGAAGTCTGGACAGGGGCTACTAGCGGGAGGTTGGCCGAGCAGTACTTC CASSLEVWTGATSGRLAEQYF
TRBJ1-2 TRBV9 - - TGTGCCAGCAGCGCCCCAAACTATGGCTACACCTTC CASSAPNYGYTF
TRBJ2-3 TRBV5-1 - - TGCGCCAGCAGCTTTTCAGGGGGCACAGATACGCAGTATTTT CASSFSGGTDTQYF
TRBJ1-1 TRBV3-1/TRBV3-2 - - TGTGCCAGCAGCCAACCCGGGGTCGGGACTGAAGCTTTCTTT CASSQPGVGTEAFF
TRBJ1-5 TRBV27 - TRBD1 TGTGCCAGCAGTGCGGACAGGGGGCAGGGTCAGCCCCAGCATTTT CASSADRGQGQPQHF
TRBJ1-4 TRBV6-1 - - TGTGCCAGCAGTGAAGGCGACGCCCACAGCCAGGGGCTGTTTTTT CASSEGDAHSQGLFF
TRBJ2-5 TRBV28 - - TGTGCCACCCGGGACTCGGGTAAAGAGACCCAGTACTTC CATRDSGKETQYF
TRBJ2-6 TRBV27 - - TGTGCCAGCAGTTTTCTTAGGGGGTCTTCACTCTCTGGGGCCAACGTCCTGACTTTC CASSFLRGSSLSGANVLTF
TRBJ2-1 TRBV12-3/TRBV12-4 - - TGTGCCAGCAGTTTTGTCAACGACAATGAGCAGTTCTTC CASSFVNDNEQFF
TRBJ1-2 TRBV2 - - TGTGCCAGCAGTTTACGGACTGGCTACACCTTC CASSLRTGYTF
TRBJ2-7 TRBV10-1 - TRBD1 TGCGCCAGCAGTGGAAGGACAGGTCGCGAGCAGTACTTC CASSGRTGREQYF
TRBJ2-1 TRBV6-2/TRBV6-3 - TRBD1 TGTGCCAGCAGTTTCGACAGGGGGGGATACAATGAGCAGTTCTTC CASSFDRGGYNEQFF
TRBJ1-3 TRBV3-1/TRBV3-2 - TRBD1 TGTGCCAGCGGGGGACAGTTCTCTGGAAACACCATATATTTT CASGGQFSGNTIYF
TRBJ2-7 TRBV7-2 - - TGTGCCAGCAGCTTAGCGGGGATCAGCTCCTACGAGCAGTACTTC CASSLAGISSYEQYF